The table lists the clone carrying this TCR beta chain with a few counts. Its antigen is unknown. This record belongs to a study of beta chain features in type 1 diabetes. Study-level findings and limits: All four CD4+ subsets from Type 1 diabetes patients carried moderately but significantly shorter TCRB CDR3s.

The CDR3 loop spans 15 amino acids. V dropped 6 bases and J dropped 7; count of bases not matched to a gene: 12. Germline-derived CDR1 and CDR2 are LNHDA and SQIVND (reference sequence). Sequencing targeted expressed TCRB transcripts, as all isolated RNA had been reverse transcribed. Sequencing used immunoSEQ multiplex PCR; TCRdb keeps in-frame clones, though not all of them. There are around 150,000 clones in the sample; 9% occur only once, and about 0.65% lies in the top ten. This receptor was taken from a woman aged 25 to 45 with type 1 diabetes. Specimen: central memory CD4+ T cells from blood. This chain connects TRBV19 to TRBJ2-3; TRBD2 matches at 8 bases. The CDR3 spells CASRAPGLVSHTQYF. The CDR3 nucleotides read TGTGCCAGTAGGGCACCGGGACTAGTCTCTCATACGCAGTATTTT.